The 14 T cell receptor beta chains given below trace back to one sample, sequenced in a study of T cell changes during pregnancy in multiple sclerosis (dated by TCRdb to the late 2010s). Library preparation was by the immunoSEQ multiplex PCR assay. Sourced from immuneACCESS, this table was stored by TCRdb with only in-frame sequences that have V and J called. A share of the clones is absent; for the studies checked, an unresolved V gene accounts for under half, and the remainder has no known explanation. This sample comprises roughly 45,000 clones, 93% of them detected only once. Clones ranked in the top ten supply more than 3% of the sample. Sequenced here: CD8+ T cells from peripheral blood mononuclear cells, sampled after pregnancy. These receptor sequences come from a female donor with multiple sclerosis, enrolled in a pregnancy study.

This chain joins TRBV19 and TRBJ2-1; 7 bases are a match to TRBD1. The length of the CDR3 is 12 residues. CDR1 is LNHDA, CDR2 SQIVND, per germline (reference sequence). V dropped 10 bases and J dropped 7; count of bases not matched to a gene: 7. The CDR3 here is CAITTGANEQFF. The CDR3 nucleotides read TGTGCCATCACAACAGGGGCGAATGAGCAGTTCTTC.

DNA of the CDR3: TGCGCCAGCAGCTTGGGGCAGGGGAACTATGGCTACACCTTC. Residues: CASSLGQGNYGYTF. V is TRBV5-1 and J is TRBJ1-2; a weak D match, TRBD1 (6 bases). V lost 0 bases and J lost 2, with 8 bases in between. The CDR3 sequence is 14 residues long. Germline V CDR1 and CDR2: SGHRS, YFSETQ.

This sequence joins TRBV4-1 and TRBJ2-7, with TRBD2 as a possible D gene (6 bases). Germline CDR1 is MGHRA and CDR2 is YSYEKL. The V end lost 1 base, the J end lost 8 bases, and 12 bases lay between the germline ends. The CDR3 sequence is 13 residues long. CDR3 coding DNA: TGCGCCAGCAGCCAAGGGCGGGAATCGCAGCAGTACTTC. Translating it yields CASSQGRESQQYF.

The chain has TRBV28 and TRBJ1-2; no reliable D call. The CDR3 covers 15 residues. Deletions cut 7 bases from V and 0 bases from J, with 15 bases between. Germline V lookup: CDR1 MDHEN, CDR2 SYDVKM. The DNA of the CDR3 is TGTGCCAGCACCGTACAACAGCTCCCTAACTATGGCTACACCTTC. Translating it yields CASTVQQLPNYGYTF.

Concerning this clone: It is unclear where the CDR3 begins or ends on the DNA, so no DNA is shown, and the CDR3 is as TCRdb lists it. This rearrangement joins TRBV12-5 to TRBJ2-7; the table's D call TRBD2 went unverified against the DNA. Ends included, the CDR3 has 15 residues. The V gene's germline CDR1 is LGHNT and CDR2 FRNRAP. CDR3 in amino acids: CASGFGEGWFYEQYF.

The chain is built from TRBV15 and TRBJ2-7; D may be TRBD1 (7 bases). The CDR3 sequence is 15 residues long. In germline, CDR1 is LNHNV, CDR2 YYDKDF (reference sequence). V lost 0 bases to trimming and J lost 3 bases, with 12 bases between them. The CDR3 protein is CATSRDSGGYYEQYF. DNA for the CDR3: TGTGCCACCAGCAGAGACTCAGGGGGGTACTACGAGCAGTACTTC.

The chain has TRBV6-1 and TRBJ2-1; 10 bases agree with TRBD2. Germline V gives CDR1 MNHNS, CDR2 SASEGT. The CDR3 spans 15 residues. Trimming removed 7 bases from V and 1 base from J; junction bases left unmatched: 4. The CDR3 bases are TGTGCCAGCACCTGGACTAGCGGTTCCTACAATGAGCAGTTCTTC. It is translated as CASTWTSGSYNEQFF.

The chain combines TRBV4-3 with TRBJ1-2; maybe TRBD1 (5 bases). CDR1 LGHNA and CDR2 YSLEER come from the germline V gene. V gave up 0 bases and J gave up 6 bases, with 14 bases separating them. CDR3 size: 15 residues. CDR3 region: CASSQDVLGGDGYTF. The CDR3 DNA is TGCGCCAGCAGCCAAGATGTCTTGGGAGGGGATGGCTACACCTTC.

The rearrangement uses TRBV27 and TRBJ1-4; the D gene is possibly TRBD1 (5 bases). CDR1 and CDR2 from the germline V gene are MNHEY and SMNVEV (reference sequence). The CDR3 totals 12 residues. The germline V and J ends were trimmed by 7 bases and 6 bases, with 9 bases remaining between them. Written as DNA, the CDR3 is TGTGCCAGCAAAGGGGATTATGAAAAACTGTTTTTT. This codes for CASKGDYEKLFF.

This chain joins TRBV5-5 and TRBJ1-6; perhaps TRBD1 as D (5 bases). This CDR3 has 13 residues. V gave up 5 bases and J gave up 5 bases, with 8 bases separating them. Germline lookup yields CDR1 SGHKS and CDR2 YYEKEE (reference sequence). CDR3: CASRTADNSPLHF. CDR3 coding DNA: TGTGCCAGCAGGACAGCCGATAATTCACCCCTCCACTTT.

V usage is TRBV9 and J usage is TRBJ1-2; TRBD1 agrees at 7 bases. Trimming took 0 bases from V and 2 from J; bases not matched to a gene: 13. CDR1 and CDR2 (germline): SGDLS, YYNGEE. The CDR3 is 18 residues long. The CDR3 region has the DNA TGTGCCAGCAGCGTAGATCGAGGGGGCGCGTTTTTAAACTATGGCTACACCTTC. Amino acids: CASSVDRGGAFLNYGYTF. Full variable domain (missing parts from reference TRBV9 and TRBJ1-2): DSGVTQTPKHLITATGQRVTLRCSPRSGDLSVYWYQQSLDQGLQFLIQYYNGEERAKGNILERFSAQQFPDLHSELNLSSLELGDSALYFCASSVDRGGAFLNYGYTFGSGTRLTVV.

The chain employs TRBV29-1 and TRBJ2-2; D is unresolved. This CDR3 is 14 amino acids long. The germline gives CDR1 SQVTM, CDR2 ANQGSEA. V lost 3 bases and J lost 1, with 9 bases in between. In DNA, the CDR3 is TGCAGCGTTGAGGTTGCAGGGAACACCGGGGAGCTGTTTTTT. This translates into CSVEVAGNTGELFF.

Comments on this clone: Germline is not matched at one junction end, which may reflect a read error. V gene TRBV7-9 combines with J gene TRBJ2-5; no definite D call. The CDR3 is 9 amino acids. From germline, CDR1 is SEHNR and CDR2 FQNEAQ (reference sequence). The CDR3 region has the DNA TGTGCCAGCAGCTTAGACCAGAACTTC. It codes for CASSLDQNF.

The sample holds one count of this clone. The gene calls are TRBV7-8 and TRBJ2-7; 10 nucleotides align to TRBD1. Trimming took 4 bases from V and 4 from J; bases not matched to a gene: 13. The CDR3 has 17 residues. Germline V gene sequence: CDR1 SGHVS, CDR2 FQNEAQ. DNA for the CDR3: TGTGCCAGCAGCTCCCTTGGTACCCGGGACAGGGGTTACGAGCAGTACTTC. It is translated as CASSSLGTRDRGYEQYF.